This is a list of T cell receptor beta chains from one sample in a study of T cell responses to AZD1222 COVID-19 vaccine. Method: immunoSEQ multiplex PCR; TCRdb's copy keeps in-frame clones and lacks some. Here the sample spans tens of thousands of clones, roughly 75% being singletons. This sample comprised peripheral blood, obtained 28 days after the second dose of the MenACWY control vaccine. All receptors derive from an adult who received the MenACWY meningococcal vaccine as a control. The CDR3 runs from the conserved cysteine through the conserved F or W. Fields, in order: V gene, D gene, clone size, J gene, CDR3 protein, CDR3 DNA. A D gene is named only where the DNA matches it firmly. Clone size, where shown, is once, few, many, or a class for clones that have expanded.

TRBV7-7	TRBD2	-	TRBJ2-1	CASSSKLSGRPRASYNEQFF	TGTGCCAGCAGCTCAAAATTAAGCGGGAGGCCCAGAGCGTCCTACAATGAGCAGTTCTTC
TRBV30	-	-	TRBJ1-6	CAWSVTRANSPLHF	TGTGCCTGGAGTGTAACCAGGGCAAATTCACCCCTCCACTTT
TRBV28	-	-	TRBJ1-1	CASRGAGSRRAFF	TGTGCCAGCCGAGGGGCCGGGTCGAGGAGAGCTTTCTTT
TRBV19	-	few	TRBJ1-5	CASSTGQSGNQPQHF	TGTGCCAGTAGTACCGGACAGTCGGGCAATCAGCCCCAGCATTTT
TRBV6-6	-	-	TRBJ2-2	CASSSSRDTGELFF	TGTGCCAGCAGTTCCAGCAGGGACACCGGGGAGCTGTTTTTT
TRBV25-1	-	-	TRBJ2-7	CASSDDQTGPEQYF	TGTGCCAGCAGTGATGACCAGACCGGCCCCGAGCAGTACTTC
TRBV19	-	-	TRBJ1-2	CASSRSHRDKLDGYTF	TGTGCCAGTAGTAGGAGTCACAGGGATAAATTGGATGGCTACACCTTC
TRBV6-5	TRBD1	-	TRBJ1-2	CASSTGASGYTF	TGTGCCAGCAGCACAGGGGCGAGTGGCTACACCTTC
TRBV3-1/TRBV3-2	-	-	TRBJ2-1	CASSRKETYNEQFF	TGTGCCAGCAGCCGCAAAGAAACCTACAATGAGCAGTTCTTC
TRBV6-5	-	-	TRBJ2-3	CASSLGETDTQYF	TGTGCCAGCAGCCTGGGGGAGACAGATACGCAGTATTTT
TRBV6-1	-	few	TRBJ1-3	CASSEGKRGRGNTIYF	TGTGCCAGCAGTGAAGGGAAACGGGGAAGAGGAAACACCATATATTTT
TRBV27	-	-	TRBJ1-5	CASSLTGNQPQHF	TGTGCCAGCAGTTTAACCGGAAATCAGCCCCAGCATTTT
TRBV18	-	-	TRBJ1-3	CASSPRETAISGNTIYF	TGTGCCAGCTCACCACGAGAGACAGCAATCTCTGGAAACACCATATATTTT
TRBV30	-	-	TRBJ1-1	CAWSVLDWGAFF	TGTGCCTGGAGTGTCCTTGACTGGGGGGCTTTCTTT
TRBV30	-	-	TRBJ1-6	CAWSVHGGGNSPLHF	TGTGCCTGGAGTGTTCATGGGGGCGGGAATTCACCCCTCCACTTT
TRBV28	-	once	TRBJ1-2	CASSLKPTGWGYTF	TGTGCCAGCAGTTTAAAGCCAACAGGGTGGGGCTACACCTTC
TRBV7-9	-	-	TRBJ1-1	CASRQDSGTKAFF	TGTGCCAGCAGACAAGATAGTGGAACGAAAGCTTTCTTT
TRBV6-5	-	-	TRBJ1-1	CASRSQGGIAEAFF	TGTGCCAGCAGGAGCCAGGGAGGGATTGCTGAAGCTTTCTTT
TRBV6-1	-	-	TRBJ2-1	CASTNQGNEQFF	TGTGCCAGCACGAATCAGGGCAATGAGCAGTTCTTC
TRBV6-5	-	-	TRBJ1-1	CASSFSRGGGNTEAFF	TGTGCCAGCAGTTTTTCCCGAGGGGGAGGGAACACTGAAGCTTTCTTT
TRBV5-5	-	-	TRBJ1-5	CASSQGTGSNQPQHF	TGTGCCAGCAGCCAGGGTACAGGGTCCAATCAGCCCCAGCATTTT
TRBV6-5	-	-	TRBJ1-1	CASGRQLMNTEAFF	TGTGCCAGCGGAAGGCAGCTCATGAACACTGAAGCTTTCTTT
TRBV10-1	-	-	TRBJ1-5	CASSVLPDQPQHF	TGCGCCAGCAGTGTCCTTCCAGATCAGCCCCAGCATTTT
TRBV30	-	-	TRBJ2-7	CAWSVNPKGPIYEQYF	TGTGCCTGGAGTGTAAACCCCAAAGGTCCCATCTACGAGCAGTACTTC
TRBV5-4	TRBD1	-	TRBJ1-1	CASSPGTGVEATTEAFF	TGTGCCAGCAGCCCCGGGACAGGGGTCGAAGCGACCACTGAAGCTTTCTTT
TRBV6-5	-	-	TRBJ1-2	CASSRDYGYTF	TGTGCCAGCTCCCGGGACTATGGCTACACCTTC
TRBV7-2	-	-	TRBJ1-1	CASSSGQSMNTEAFF	TGTGCCAGCAGCTCCGGACAGTCCATGAACACTGAAGCTTTCTTT
TRBV4-2	TRBD1	-	TRBJ1-2	CASSQEQGANYGYTF	TGTGCCAGCAGCCAAGAACAGGGGGCTAACTATGGCTACACCTTC
TRBV3-1/TRBV3-2	-	-	TRBJ1-3	CASSHRGSGNTIYF	TGTGCCAGCAGCCACCGGGGCTCTGGAAACACCATATATTTT
TRBV25-1	TRBD1	-	TRBJ1-2	CASSEWTGTHGYTF	TGTGCCAGCAGTGAATGGACAGGGACTCATGGCTACACCTTC
TRBV11-2	TRBD1	-	TRBJ1-5	CASSFGQGMGNQPQHF	TGTGCCAGCAGCTTCGGACAGGGCATGGGCAATCAGCCCCAGCATTTT
TRBV6-5	-	-	TRBJ1-1	CASRLTENTEAFF	TGTGCCAGCAGATTGACAGAGAACACTGAAGCTTTCTTT
TRBV19	TRBD2	-	TRBJ2-4	CASSIGASGRDLAKNIQYF	TGTGCCAGTAGTATAGGGGCTAGCGGGAGGGACCTAGCCAAAAACATTCAGTACTTC
TRBV13	-	few	TRBJ1-1	CASSPSGGLVAFF	TGTGCCAGCAGCCCGTCGGGGGGGCTGGTAGCTTTCTTT
TRBV19	TRBD1	once	TRBJ1-2	CASSPSPGQGQYGYTF	TGTGCCAGTAGTCCCTCTCCGGGACAGGGTCAATACGGCTACACCTTC
TRBV11-2	-	-	TRBJ1-2	CASSGGGTDYGYTF	TGTGCCAGCAGCGGGGGGGGCACTGACTATGGCTACACCTTC
TRBV3-1/TRBV3-2	-	-	TRBJ2-5	CASSSEGVGETQYF	TGTGCCAGCAGTTCCGAGGGGGTTGGAGAGACCCAGTACTTC
TRBV2	TRBD1	-	TRBJ1-5	CASSDLNLGGNQPQGGFQHF	TGTGCCAGCAGTGACCTGAACCTAGGGGGCAATCAGCCCCAGGGAGGGTTCCAGCATTTT
TRBV19	-	-	TRBJ2-2	CASSIGGGFTGELFF	TGTGCCAGTAGTATAGGTGGGGGATTCACCGGGGAGCTGTTTTTT
TRBV6-5	TRBD1	few	TRBJ2-1	CASSPGTVLYNEQFF	TGTGCCAGCAGCCCCGGGACAGTACTCTACAATGAGCAGTTCTTC
TRBV7-9	-	-	TRBJ1-2	CASSPSEGKLDGYTF	TGTGCCAGCAGCCCGAGTGAGGGGAAATTAGATGGCTACACCTTC
TRBV18	-	medium-sized	TRBJ1-2	CASSPMGYYGYTF	TGTGCCAGCTCACCAATGGGGTACTATGGCTACACCTTC
TRBV3-1/TRBV3-2	-	-	TRBJ1-6	CASSQRDNSPLHF	TGTGCCAGCAGCCAAAGAGATAATTCACCCCTCCACTTT
TRBV11-2	-	-	TRBJ1-1	CASSLVGTGFLTEAFF	TGTGCCAGCAGCTTAGTCGGGACGGGGTTCTTAACTGAAGCTTTCTTT
TRBV2	TRBD1	-	TRBJ2-2	CASGDRAATGELFF	TGTGCCAGCGGGGACAGGGCGGCCACCGGGGAGCTGTTTTTT
TRBV28	-	-	TRBJ1-5	CASSFRGASGRNQPQHF	TGTGCCAGCAGTTTCCGGGGGGCGAGTGGACGAAATCAGCCCCAGCATTTT